Listed here is a single T cell receptor (beta chain). The V gene's germline CDR1 is MDHEN and CDR2 SYDVKM. The CDR3 spans 16 residues. The data stem from a study of CXCR3-negative and CXCR3-positive naive CD8 T cells. With UMI labels, 5' RACE was used to prepare the TRB cDNA libraries. TCRdb derives one entry per CDR3 protein from the 5' RACE reads, leaving out DNA. Its table lists 90,000 to 100,000 distinct CDR3 sequences. This rearrangement joins TRBV28 to TRBJ2-1. The sequenced sample was naive CXCR3- CD8+ T cells from blood. Indicated subset: CD45RO-CCR7+CD27+CD95- naive CD8+ T cells lacking CXCR3 (TNR3-). This sequence was found in a human donor in good health. Some clones in this sample may be carry-over from other donors' samples. The CDR3 region is CASSLVGIFGYNEQFF.